This TCR beta chain was retrieved from a study of blood T cell repertoires in COVID-19. Study summary: The United States, Italy and Spain were the sources of the acute and convalescent COVID-19 samples. From T cells, B-cell-depleted T cells, or PBMCs came the material, which was cDNA or gDNA.

V lost 1 base and J lost 4, with 8 bases in between. CDR3 length equals 13 residues. Germline V gene lookup returns CDR1 SEHNR and CDR2 FQNEAQ (reference sequence). In the original analysis: Reference gene primer amplification yielded estimated nucleated cell counts. Produced via immunoSEQ multiplex PCR; TCRdb's table is partial and in-frame only. V, J and clone size are those of that table, while D and trimming were read from the DNA. This table holds some 250,000 clones, about 90% found once. The TCR was taken from a young woman who had recovered from COVID-19. The V call is TRBV7-9, the J call TRBJ2-7; no definite D call. The sequencing input was peripheral blood. The CDR3 sequence is CASSLVGGYEQYF. The CDR3, as DNA: TGTGCCAGCAGCTTAGTCGGCGGTTACGAGCAGTACTTC.